This is a list of T cell receptor beta chains from one sample in a study of T cell responses to AZD1222 COVID-19 vaccine. TCRdb's table, derived via immunoSEQ multiplex PCR, lists solely in-frame clones and lacks some. Of about 170,000 clones in the sample, 87% are singletons; the top ten hold about 1%. The specimen comprised peripheral blood, sampled 28 days after the second AZD1222 dose. Every receptor here comes from an adult who received the AZD1222 COVID-19 vaccine. Each CDR3 is given with its conserved first and last residue. The order of the fields is J gene, clone size, V gene, D gene, CDR3 protein, CDR3 DNA. The D gene is left open where the match is weak. Part of the rows lack a size; the others show once, few, many or a class for expanded clones.

>TRBJ1-3|-|TRBV7-7|-
CASSPGTASGNTIYF
TGTGCCAGCAGCCCAGGGACGGCCTCTGGAAACACCATATATTTT
>TRBJ2-3|-|TRBV6-5|-
CASSSTGWGADTQYF
TGTGCCAGCAGTTCCACAGGGTGGGGCGCAGATACGCAGTATTTT
>TRBJ2-7|-|TRBV3-1/TRBV3-2|TRBD2
CASSQAGGLAYEQYF
TGTGCCAGCAGCCAAGCGGGGGGACTGGCCTACGAGCAGTACTTC
>TRBJ2-7|-|TRBV5-1|TRBD1
CASSNPLDRAFYEQYF
TGCGCCAGCAGCAACCCCCTCGACAGGGCCTTCTACGAGCAGTACTTC
>TRBJ2-7|-|TRBV7-9|TRBD1
CASSLVQGALGDEQYF
TGTGCCAGCAGCTTAGTACAGGGGGCCCTTGGGGACGAGCAGTACTTC
>TRBJ2-7|-|TRBV4-2|-
CASSQSKPGDEQYF
TGTGCCAGCAGCCAATCAAAACCCGGGGACGAGCAGTACTTC
>TRBJ2-1|few|TRBV5-5|TRBD1
CASSGPAPRQGRYNEQFF
TGTGCCAGCAGCGGACCCGCACCGAGACAGGGTAGATACAATGAGCAGTTCTTC
>TRBJ1-6|-|TRBV6-4|-
CASIILQGWHNSPLHF
TGTGCCAGCATCATCCTCCAGGGCTGGCATAATTCACCCCTCCACTTT
>TRBJ1-2|-|TRBV30|-
CAWSGGQRGYTF
TGTGCCTGGAGCGGGGGGCAGAGGGGCTACACCTTC
>TRBJ2-7|-|TRBV7-2|TRBD2
CASSKQRGGAYEQYF
TGTGCCAGCAGCAAACAGCGGGGGGGTGCCTACGAGCAGTACTTC
>TRBJ1-2|-|TRBV19|-
CASSMGLGYGYTF
TGTGCCAGTAGTATGGGCCTTGGCTATGGCTACACCTTC
>TRBJ2-5|-|TRBV5-1|-
CASSFRPGEETQYF
TGCGCCAGCAGCTTTCGTCCAGGGGAAGAGACCCAGTACTTC
>TRBJ1-2|-|TRBV25-1|TRBD1
CASGTGGIYGYTF
TGTGCCAGCGGGACAGGGGGTATCTATGGCTACACCTTC
>TRBJ1-3|-|TRBV19|-
CASLAGNTIYF
TGTGCCAGCCTGGCGGGAAACACCATATATTTT
>TRBJ2-7|-|TRBV5-1|TRBD1
CASSSARTGISYEQYF
TGCGCCAGCAGCTCAGCTAGGACAGGAATCTCCTACGAGCAGTACTTC
>TRBJ2-7|-|TRBV12-3/TRBV12-4|-
CASSPRDGEQYF
TGTGCCAGCAGTCCGCGGGACGGAGAGCAGTACTTC
>TRBJ1-1|-|TRBV4-1|TRBD1
CASSLGQGGTEAFF
TGCGCCAGCAGCCTGGGACAGGGGGGAACTGAAGCTTTCTTT
>TRBJ1-4|-|TRBV4-2|-
CASSPVEGPYEKLFF
TGTGCCAGCAGCCCAGTTGAGGGGCCTTATGAAAAACTGTTTTTT
>TRBJ2-6|-|TRBV6-2/TRBV6-3|-
CASSYTGPNSGANVLTF
TGTGCCAGCAGTTATACGGGGCCGAACTCTGGGGCCAACGTCCTGACTTTC
>TRBJ1-6|-|TRBV6-5|TRBD1
CASGPPGGGSPLHF
TGTGCCAGCGGCCCTCCAGGGGGCGGATCACCCCTCCACTTT
>TRBJ1-2|-|TRBV20-1|-
CSASTWGGNYGYTF
TGCAGTGCTAGTACCTGGGGGGGTAACTATGGCTACACCTTC
>TRBJ1-5|few|TRBV4-1|-
CASSQDQGYSNQPQHF
TGCGCCAGCAGCCAAGATCAGGGATATAGCAATCAGCCCCAGCATTTT
>TRBJ1-3|-|TRBV3-1/TRBV3-2|-
CASSQAREYRNTIYF
TGTGCCAGCAGCCAGGCCAGGGAGTACCGAAACACCATATATTTT
>TRBJ2-2|-|TRBV3-1/TRBV3-2|-
CASRTTGSTGELFF
TGTGCCAGCAGAACGACGGGGAGCACCGGGGAGCTGTTTTTT